This TCR beta chain was recorded in a study of blood T cell repertoires in COVID-19. Grouping used clinical history reported by participants in a survey and questionnaire. Sequencing used immunoSEQ multiplex PCR; TCRdb keeps in-frame clones, though not all of them. The table has about 210,000 clones, 88% seen once. Germline V CDR1 and CDR2: MGHRA, YSYEKL. The CDR3 extends over 18 amino acids. The ends lost 1 base at V and 0 bases at J; junction bases unmatched: 6. The sample taken for sequencing was PBMCs or T cells enriched from blood (not recorded which). The chain links TRBV4-1 to TRBJ1-6; TRBD1 matches 7 bases. The sequence derives from a middle-aged woman with acute COVID-19. The CDR3 region is CASSQALTGSSYNSPLHF. The CDR3 region has the DNA TGCGCCAGCAGCCAAGCCCTGACAGGGAGCTCCTATAATTCACCCCTCCACTTT.